Described below is a single T cell receptor beta chain sequence and its context. The antigen remains unidentified. The authors split each subset's genomic DNA evenly across several immunoSEQ plates. Clones were sequenced by immunoSEQ multiplex PCR, and TCRdb holds only the in-frame ones, with some missing. Among some 380,000 clones, roughly 96% were seen once, and the ten largest hold 0.32%. The CDR3 extends over 13 amino acids. Trimming shortened V by 6 bases and J by 0 bases, and 9 bases separated the two germline ends. Germline lookup yields CDR1 SNHLY and CDR2 FYNNEI. The sample originates from a study of shared clonotypes between healthy human individuals. General observations from the study: When compared with the clonotypes that were shared by all four sorted-subset donors, the non-shared clonotypes turned out to have lower generation probabilities. Compared with memory subsets, naive subsets generally had larger estimated richness.

The receptor was isolated from a man aged 25 to 40 in good health. Sample: memory CD8+ T cells sorted from blood. The subset denotes: CD45RO+ cells pooled with CCR7-negative TemRA cells. The rearrangement joins TRBV2 to TRBJ2-7, with D unclear. The DNA for the CDR3 is TGTGCCAGCAGGTATCCTAGCTCCTACGAGCAGTACTTC. Amino acids: CASRYPSSYEQYF.